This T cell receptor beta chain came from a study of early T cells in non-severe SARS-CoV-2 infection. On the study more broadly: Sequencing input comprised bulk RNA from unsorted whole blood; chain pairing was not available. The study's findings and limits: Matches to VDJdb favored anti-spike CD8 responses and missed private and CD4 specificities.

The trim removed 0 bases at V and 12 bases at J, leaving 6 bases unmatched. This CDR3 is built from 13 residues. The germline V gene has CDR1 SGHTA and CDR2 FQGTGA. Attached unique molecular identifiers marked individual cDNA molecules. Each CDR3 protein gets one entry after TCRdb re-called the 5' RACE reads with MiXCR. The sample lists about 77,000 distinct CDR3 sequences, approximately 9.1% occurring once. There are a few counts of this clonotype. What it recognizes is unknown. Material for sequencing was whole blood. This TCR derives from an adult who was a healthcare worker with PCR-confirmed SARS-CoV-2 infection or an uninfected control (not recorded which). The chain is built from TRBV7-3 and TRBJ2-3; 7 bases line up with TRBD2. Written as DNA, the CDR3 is TGTGCCAGCAGCTTAACTGAGCGGGATCCCCAGTATTTT. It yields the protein CASSLTERDPQYF. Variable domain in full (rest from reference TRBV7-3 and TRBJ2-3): GAGVSQTPSNKVTEKGKYVELRCDPISGHTALYWYRQSLGQGPEFLIYFQGTGAADDSGLPNDRFFAVRPEGSVSTLKIQRTERGDSAVYLCASSLTERDPQYFGPGTRLTVL.